The entry below describes one TCR beta chain. The target antigen is unknown. The length of the CDR3 is 15 residues. CDR1 SGHTA and CDR2 FQGNSA come from the germline V gene. V was pared by 2 bases and J by 4 bases, with 12 bases between. Unique molecular identifiers were incorporated when the TCRbeta library was constructed. TCRdb called the PCR reads again in MiXCR, with one record for every CDR3 protein. The data show hundreds of thousands of distinct CDR3 sequences, approximately 13% seen once. These data belong to a study of T-cell reconstitution after alpha-beta-depleted transplantation in children. General study points: Roughly two months post-transplant, alpha-beta T cells reportedly originated from several hundred graft clones that had expanded.

Sequenced material: PBMCs, mostly from graft donor cells, taken 360 days after TCRalphabeta/CD19-depleted stem cell transplant. This receptor was taken from a male patient aged 10 to 17 who had a stem cell transplant for acute myeloid leukemia, so the T cells may come from the graft donor. This chain uses TRBV7-2 with TRBJ2-1, with TRBD2 as a possible D gene (6 bases). CDR3 DNA: TGTGCCAGCAGCTTAAGTGCGGCGGGGTACAATGAGCAGTTCTTC. As protein: CASSLSAAGYNEQFF. Complete variable domain (other parts from reference TRBV7-2 and TRBJ2-1): GAGVSQSPSNKVTEKGKDVELRCDPISGHTALYWYRQSLGQGLEFLIYFQGNSAPDKSGLPSDRFSAERTGGSVSTLTIQRTQQEDSAVYLCASSLSAAGYNEQFFGPGTRLTVL.